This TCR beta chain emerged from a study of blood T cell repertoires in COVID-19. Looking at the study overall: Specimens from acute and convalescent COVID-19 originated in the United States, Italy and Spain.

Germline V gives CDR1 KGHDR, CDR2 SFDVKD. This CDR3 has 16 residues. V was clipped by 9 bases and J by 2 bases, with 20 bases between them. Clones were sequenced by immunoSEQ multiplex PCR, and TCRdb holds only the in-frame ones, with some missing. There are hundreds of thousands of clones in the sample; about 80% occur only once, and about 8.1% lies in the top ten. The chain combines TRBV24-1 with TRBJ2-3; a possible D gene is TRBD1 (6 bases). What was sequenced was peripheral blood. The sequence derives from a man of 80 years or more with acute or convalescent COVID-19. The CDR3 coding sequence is TGTGCCACCTCTCCCAGTCGGGACATGGTCACAGATACGCAGTATTTT. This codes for CATSPSRDMVTDTQYF.